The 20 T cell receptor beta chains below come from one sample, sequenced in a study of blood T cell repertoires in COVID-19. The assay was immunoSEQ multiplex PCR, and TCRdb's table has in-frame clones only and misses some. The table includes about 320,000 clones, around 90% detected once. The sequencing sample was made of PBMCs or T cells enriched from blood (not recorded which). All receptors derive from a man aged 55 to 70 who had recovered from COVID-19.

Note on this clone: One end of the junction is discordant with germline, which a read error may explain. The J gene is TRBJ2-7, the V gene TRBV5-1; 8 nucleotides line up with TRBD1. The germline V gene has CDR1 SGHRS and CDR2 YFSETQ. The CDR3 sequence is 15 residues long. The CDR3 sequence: CASSLQGTGSHEQYF. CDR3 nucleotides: TGCGCCAGCAGCTTACAAGGGACAGGCTCCCACGAGCAGTACTTC.

CDR3 bases: TGCGCCAGAGGGGTCGGGCAGTACTTC. Translating gives CARGVGQYF. The chain links TRBV23-1 to TRBJ2-7, with a tentative D call TRBD1 (5 bases). TRBV23-1 is recorded as an ORF, its role being uncertain. Trimming shortened V by 9 bases and J by 9 bases, and 9 bases separated the two germline ends. The CDR3 runs 9 residues.

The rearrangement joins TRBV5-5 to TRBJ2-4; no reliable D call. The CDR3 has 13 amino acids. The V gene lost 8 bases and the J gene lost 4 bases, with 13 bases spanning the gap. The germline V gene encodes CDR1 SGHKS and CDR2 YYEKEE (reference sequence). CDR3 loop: CASAQVVKNIQYF. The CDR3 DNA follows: TGTGCCAGTGCCCAGGTTGTGAAAAACATTCAGTACTTC.

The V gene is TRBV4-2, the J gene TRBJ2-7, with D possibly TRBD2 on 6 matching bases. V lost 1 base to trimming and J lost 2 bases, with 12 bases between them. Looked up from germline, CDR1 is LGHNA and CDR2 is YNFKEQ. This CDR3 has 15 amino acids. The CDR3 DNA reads TGTGCCAGCAGCCAAGCGGCTAGCGAGACCTACGAGCAGTACTTC. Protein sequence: CASSQAASETYEQYF.

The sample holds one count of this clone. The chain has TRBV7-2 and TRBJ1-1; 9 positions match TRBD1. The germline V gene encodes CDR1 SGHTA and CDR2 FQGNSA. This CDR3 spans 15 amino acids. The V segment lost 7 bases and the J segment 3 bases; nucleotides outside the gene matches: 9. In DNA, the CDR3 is TGTGCCAGCACCGAACAGGGGGCGTCTGACACTGAAGCTTTCTTT. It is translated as CASTEQGASDTEAFF.

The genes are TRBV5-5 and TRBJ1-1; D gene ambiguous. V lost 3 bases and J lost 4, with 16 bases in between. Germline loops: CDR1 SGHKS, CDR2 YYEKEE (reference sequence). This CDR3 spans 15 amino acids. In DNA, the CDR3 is TGTGCCAGCAGCTCTGACGTACTTCCAGGCACTGAAGCTTTCTTT. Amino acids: CASSSDVLPGTEAFF.

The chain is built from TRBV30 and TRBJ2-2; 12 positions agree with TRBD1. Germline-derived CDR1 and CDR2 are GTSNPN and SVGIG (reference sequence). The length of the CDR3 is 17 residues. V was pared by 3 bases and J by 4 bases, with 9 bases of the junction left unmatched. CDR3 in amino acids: CAWRTKGQGASTGELFF. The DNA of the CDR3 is TGTGCCTGGAGGACAAAGGGACAGGGGGCTTCCACCGGGGAGCTGTTTTTT.

DNA of the CDR3: TGTGCCAGCAGCGACCGGGGAGCGGACACTGAAGCTTTCTTT. This codes for CASSDRGADTEAFF. The chain joins TRBV3-1 (or the pseudogene TRBV3-2) to TRBJ1-1; the D is unclear. The CDR3 is made up of 14 amino acids. Germline CDR1 and CDR2: LGHDT and YNNKEL (reference sequence). The V end lost 5 bases, the J end lost 3 bases, and 13 bases lay between the germline ends.

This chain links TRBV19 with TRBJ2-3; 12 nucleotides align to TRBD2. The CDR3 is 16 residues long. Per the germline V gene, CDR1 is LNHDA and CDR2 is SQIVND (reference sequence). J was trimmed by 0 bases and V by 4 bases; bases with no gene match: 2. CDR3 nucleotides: TGTGCCAGTAGTAGACTAGCGGGGGCTAGCACAGATACGCAGTATTTT. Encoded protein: CASSRLAGASTDTQYF.

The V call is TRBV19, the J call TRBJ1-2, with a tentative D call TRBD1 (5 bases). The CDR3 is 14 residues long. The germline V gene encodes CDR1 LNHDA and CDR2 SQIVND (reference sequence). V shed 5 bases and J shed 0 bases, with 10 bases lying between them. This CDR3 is CASSRGEPNYGYTF. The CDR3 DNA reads TGTGCCAGTAGTCGGGGGGAACCTAACTATGGCTACACCTTC.

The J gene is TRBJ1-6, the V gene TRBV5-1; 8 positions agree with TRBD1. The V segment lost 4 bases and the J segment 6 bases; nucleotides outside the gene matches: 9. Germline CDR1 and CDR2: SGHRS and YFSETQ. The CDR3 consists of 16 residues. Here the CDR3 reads CASSAQGTGINSPLHF. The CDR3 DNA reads TGCGCCAGCAGCGCCCAGGGGACAGGAATTAATTCACCCCTCCACTTT. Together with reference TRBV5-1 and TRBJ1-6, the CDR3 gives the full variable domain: KAGVTQTPRYLIKTRGQQVTLSCSPISGHRSVSWYQQTPGQGLQFLFEYFSETQRNKGNFPGRFSGRQFSNSRSEMNVSTLELGDSALYLCASSAQGTGINSPLHFGNGTRLTVT.

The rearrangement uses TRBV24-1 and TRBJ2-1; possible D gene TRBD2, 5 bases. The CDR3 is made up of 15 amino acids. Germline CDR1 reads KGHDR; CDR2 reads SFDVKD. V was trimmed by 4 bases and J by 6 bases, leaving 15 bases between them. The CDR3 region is CATSDPRGTGNEQFF. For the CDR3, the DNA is TGTGCCACCAGTGACCCCCGGGGTACCGGCAATGAGCAGTTCTTC.

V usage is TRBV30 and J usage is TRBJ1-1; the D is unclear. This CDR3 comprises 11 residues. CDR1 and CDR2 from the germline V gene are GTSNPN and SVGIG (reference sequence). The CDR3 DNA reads TGTGGTGGGAGGGTGAACACTGAAGCTTTCTTT. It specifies CGGRVNTEAFF.

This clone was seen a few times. CDR3 region: CASSYSNTGGNTIYF. CDR3 in DNA: TGTGCCAGCAGTTACTCCAACACGGGGGGAAACACCATATATTTT. V and J are TRBV6-5 and TRBJ1-3; D not resolved. Between the trimmed V and J ends, which lost 0 bases and 4 bases, there was a span of 10 bases. This CDR3 has 15 amino acids. Germline CDR1 reads MNHEY; CDR2 reads SVGAGI.

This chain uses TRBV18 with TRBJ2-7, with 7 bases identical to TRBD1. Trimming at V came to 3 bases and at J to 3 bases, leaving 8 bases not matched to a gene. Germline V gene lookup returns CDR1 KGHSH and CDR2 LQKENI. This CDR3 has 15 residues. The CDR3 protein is CASSPNRDSYYEQYF. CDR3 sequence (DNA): TGTGCCAGCTCACCCAACCGGGACAGCTACTACGAGCAGTACTTC.

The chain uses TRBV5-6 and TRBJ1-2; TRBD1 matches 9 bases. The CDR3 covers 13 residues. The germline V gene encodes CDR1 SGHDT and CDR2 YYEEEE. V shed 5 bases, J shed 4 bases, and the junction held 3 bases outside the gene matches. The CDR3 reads CASSRQGVYGYTF. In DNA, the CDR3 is TGTGCCAGCAGTCGACAGGGGGTCTATGGCTACACCTTC.

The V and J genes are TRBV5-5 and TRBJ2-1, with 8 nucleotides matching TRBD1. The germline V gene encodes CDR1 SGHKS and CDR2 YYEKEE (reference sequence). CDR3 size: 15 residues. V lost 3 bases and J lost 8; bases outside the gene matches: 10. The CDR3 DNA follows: TGTGCCAGCAGCTCGACCGGGACAGGCCGGGATGAGCAGTTCTTC. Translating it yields CASSSTGTGRDEQFF.

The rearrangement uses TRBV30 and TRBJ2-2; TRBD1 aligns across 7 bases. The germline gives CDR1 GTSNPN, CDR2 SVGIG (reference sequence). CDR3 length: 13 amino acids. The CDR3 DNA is TGTGCTCGGGACAGTACGAACACCGGGGAGCTGTTTTTT. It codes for CARDSTNTGELFF.

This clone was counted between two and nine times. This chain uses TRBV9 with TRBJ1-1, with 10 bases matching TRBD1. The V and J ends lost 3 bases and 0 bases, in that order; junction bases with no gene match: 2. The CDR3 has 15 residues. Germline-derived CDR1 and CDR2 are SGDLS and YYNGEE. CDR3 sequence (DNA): TGTGCCAGCAGCGGGGACAGGGGACTGAACACTGAAGCTTTCTTT. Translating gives CASSGDRGLNTEAFF.

CDR3 sequence: CAWSAGRTGELFF. The CDR3 nucleotides are TGTGCCTGGAGCGCAGGAAGGACCGGGGAGCTGTTTTTT. The rearrangement links TRBV30 to TRBJ2-2; no definite D call. From germline, CDR1 is GTSNPN and CDR2 SVGIG (reference sequence). The length of the CDR3 is 13 residues. The germline V and J ends were trimmed by 3 bases and 5 bases, with 10 bases remaining between them.